The 8 T cell receptor beta chains reported below all come from one sample, sequenced in a study of blood T cell repertoires in COVID-19. Assay: immunoSEQ multiplex PCR; the TCRdb copy retains only in-frame clones and omits some. Seen here are 140,000 or so clones, around 87% observed once, and the top ten hold approximately 40%. The sample was peripheral blood. The receptors derive from a man in his forties or fifties who had recovered from COVID-19.

The chain uses TRBV21-1 and TRBJ2-2; the D call of TRBD1 is as the table states it, not checked on the DNA. TRBV21-1 has pseudogene status. The CDR3 spans 18 residues. The CDR3 DNA sequence: TGTGCCAGCAGCAAAGGGGACAGTCCTTTCGCGAACACCGGGGAGCTGTTTTTT. It encodes CASSKGDSPFANTGELFF.

The chain has TRBV5-4 and TRBJ2-7, with 8 bases lining up with TRBD2. Germline V gene data show CDR1 as SGHNT and CDR2 as YYREEE (reference sequence). The CDR3 runs 14 residues. The V gene end was trimmed by 4 bases and the J gene end by 0 bases; junction bases not matched to a gene: 3. CDR3 sequence (DNA): TGTGCCAGCAGCCGTAGCGGGGACTCCTACGAGCAGTACTTC. Translating gives CASSRSGDSYEQYF.

This chain uses TRBV6-2 or TRBV6-3 with TRBJ1-2, with TRBD1 as a possible D gene (6 bases). The CDR3 has 14 residues. V gave up 6 bases and J gave up 2 bases, with 13 bases separating them. CDR1 is MNHEY, CDR2 SVGEGT, per germline. CDR3 in amino acids: CASSPYQGNYGYTF. The CDR3, as DNA: TGTGCCAGCAGCCCCTACCAGGGGAACTATGGCTACACCTTC.

The chain joins TRBV3-1 (or the pseudogene TRBV3-2) to TRBJ2-3, with TRBD1 identical over 10 bases. Per germline, CDR1 LGHDT and CDR2 YNNKEL (reference sequence). This CDR3 has 17 residues. Trimming cost V 0 bases and J 2 bases; bases outside gene matches: 5. The DNA for the CDR3 is TGTGCCAGCAGCCAAGAGACAGGGGGCGTTTACACAGATACGCAGTATTTT. This codes for CASSQETGGVYTDTQYF.

The rearrangement joins TRBV13 to TRBJ1-1; a possible D gene is TRBD1 (5 bases). Germline V lookup: CDR1 PRHDT, CDR2 FYEKMQ (reference sequence). The CDR3 consists of 15 residues. V was trimmed by 5 bases and J by 0 bases, leaving 13 bases between them. The CDR3 sequence: CASSALWGVNTEAFF. The CDR3 bases are TGTGCCAGCAGCGCCTTATGGGGGGTGAACACTGAAGCTTTCTTT.

This clone came up once. The gene calls are TRBV9 and TRBJ2-2; 7 bases are shared with TRBD2. The junction had 0 bases not matched to a gene; V was cut back by 7 bases and J by 3 bases. The germline V gene encodes CDR1 SGDLS and CDR2 YYNGEE. The CDR3 contains 12 residues. The CDR3 here is CASRGDTGELFF. The CDR3 DNA is TGTGCCAGCCGGGGGGACACCGGGGAGCTGTTTTTT.

The rearrangement uses TRBV19 and TRBJ2-2; a weak D match, TRBD2 (6 bases). Trimming took 5 bases from V and 6 from J, leaving 16 bases between them. CDR1 is LNHDA, CDR2 SQIVND, per germline (reference sequence). The CDR3 runs 15 residues. In DNA, the CDR3 is TGTGCCAGTAGTCCCCTGGGCGGGGAGGCCGGGGAGCTGTTTTTT. This translates into CASSPLGGEAGELFF.

The chain has TRBV2 and TRBJ1-2; no clear D gene. The CDR3 is 15 residues long. V was cut by 7 bases and J by 4 bases, with 19 bases left in between. The germline gives CDR1 SNHLY, CDR2 FYNNEI. DNA for the CDR3: TGTGCCAGCACTACCCCCTCGGAGGGTCGCTATGGCTACACCTTC. Its translation: CASTTPSEGRYGYTF. Using reference TRBV2 and TRBJ1-2 for the parts outside the CDR3, the full variable domain is EPEVTQTPSHQVTQMGQEVILRCVPISNHLYFYWYRQILGQKVEFLVSFYNNEISEKSEIFDDQFSVERPDGSNFTLKIRSTKLEDSAMYFCASTTPSEGRYGYTFGSGTRLTVV.